The 12 T cell receptor beta chains reported below all come from one sample, sequenced in a study of graft-versus-host responses after intestinal transplantation. The assay was immunoSEQ multiplex PCR, and TCRdb's table has in-frame clones only and misses some. The sample contains 90,000 to 150,000 clones, about 93% of which appear only once. No antigen is known for these receptors. The material was unstimulated CD4+ T cells sorted from spleen or lymph node cells, obtained before intestinal transplant. These receptors originate from a human donor who received an intestinal transplant.

This rearrangement joins TRBV11-3 to TRBJ2-2; D is possibly TRBD2 (6 bases). V was trimmed by 5 bases and J by 0 bases, leaving 7 bases between them. The CDR3 is 14 amino acids. CDR1 is SGHNT, CDR2 YENEEA, per germline. The CDR3 sequence is CASSREANTGELFF. In DNA form, the CDR3 reads TGTGCCAGCAGCAGGGAGGCGAACACCGGGGAGCTGTTTTTT.

This chain uses TRBV7-9 with TRBJ2-3; TRBD1 matches 8 bases. V was pared by 5 bases and J by 3 bases, with 7 bases of the junction left unmatched. The CDR3 has 15 residues. Germline V gives CDR1 SEHNR, CDR2 FQNEAQ (reference sequence). The CDR3: CASSDTGGRTDTQYF. CDR3 sequence (DNA): TGTGCCAGCAGCGACACAGGGGGAAGGACAGATACGCAGTATTTT.

The genes are TRBV6-5 and TRBJ2-1, with 12 bases matching TRBD1. Germline V lookup: CDR1 MNHEY, CDR2 SVGAGI. CDR3 length: 14 amino acids. The trim removed 5 bases at V and 9 bases at J, leaving 5 bases unmatched. The CDR3 bases are TGTGCCAGCAGTCCGGGGACAGGGGGCCTTGAGCAGTTCTTC. It translates to CASSPGTGGLEQFF.

The chain uses TRBV2 and TRBJ1-5, with a weak D call TRBD1 (5 bases). Trimming took off 4 bases at V and 6 bases at J, with 13 bases between the two ends. The CDR3 is 14 residues long. The germline CDR1 and CDR2 sequences are SNHLY and FYNNEI. The CDR3 reads CASSGQGSGQPQHF. DNA for the CDR3: TGTGCCAGCAGTGGGCAGGGTTCGGGTCAGCCCCAGCATTTT.

This sequence joins TRBV6-5 and TRBJ1-3; possibly TRBD1 for D (5 bases). With 0 bases removed from V and 0 bases from J, the gap between germline ends came to 9 bases. The CDR3 length is 16 residues. CDR1 is MNHEY and CDR2 is SVGAGI in the germline V gene. The CDR3, as DNA: TGTGCCAGCAGTTACTCCGGGGGGTCCTCTGGAAACACCATATATTTT. Its translation is CASSYSGGSSGNTIYF.

This clone has only one observation. V and J are TRBV30 and TRBJ1-5, with D tentatively TRBD1 (5 bases). CDR3 length: 14 residues. Trimming removed 2 bases from V and 5 bases from J, with 13 bases in between. Germline CDR1 GTSNPN, CDR2 SVGIG (reference sequence). CDR3 coding DNA: TGTGCCTGGAGTAATAGGGGAGGGTATCAGCCCCAGCATTTT. This codes for CAWSNRGGYQPQHF.

The chain has TRBV7-9 and TRBJ1-2; the D gene is possibly TRBD1 (6 bases). Germline CDR1 and CDR2: SEHNR and FQNEAQ (reference sequence). V gave up 6 bases and J gave up 8 bases, with 16 bases separating them. This CDR3 contains 13 residues. The CDR3 is CASRLRGASGYTF. CDR3 DNA: TGTGCCAGCAGGTTACGGGGGGCGTCGGGCTACACCTTC.

The V and J genes are TRBV7-9 and TRBJ1-3; no clear D gene. CDR1 and CDR2 from the germline V gene are SEHNR and FQNEAQ (reference sequence). The V end lost 1 base, the J end lost 2 bases, and 6 bases lay between the germline ends. The CDR3 runs to 14 residues. CDR3 DNA: TGTGCCAGCAGCTTAGGAGTCACTGGAAACACCATATATTTT. This gives the protein CASSLGVTGNTIYF.

The rearrangement joins TRBV6-5 to TRBJ2-5, with 7 nucleotides matching TRBD1. The CDR3 runs to 15 residues. V lost 6 bases to trimming and J lost 4 bases; unmatched junction nucleotides: 11. CDR1 is MNHEY, CDR2 SVGAGI, per germline. The CDR3 nucleotides read TGTGCCAGCAGCCATGACAGGGCGAGTGGAGAGACCCAGTACTTC. Translated: CASSHDRASGETQYF.

The genes are TRBV10-1 and TRBJ1-1; perhaps TRBD1 as D (6 bases). Germline V gene lookup returns CDR1 WNHNN and CDR2 SYGVQD (reference sequence). V lost 0 bases, J lost 10 bases, and 18 bases lay in between. The CDR3 covers 15 residues. CDR3 DNA sequence: TGCGCCAGCAGTGAGTCGAGGACAGTCGCTTCAGGAGCTTTCTTT. Its translation: CASSESRTVASGAFF.

V is TRBV21-1 and J is TRBJ2-7. TRBV21-1 corresponds to a pseudogene. The CDR3 is 14 residues long. In nucleotides, the CDR3 is TGTGCCAGCAGCAAAGGGGGGTCCTTTAACGAGCAGTACTTC. As protein: CASSKGGSFNEQYF.

This clone was seen a handful of times. The chain has TRBV5-1 and TRBJ2-5; 16 bases agree with TRBD2. CDR3 length: 15 amino acids. Germline V gene sequence: CDR1 SGHRS, CDR2 YFSETQ. The J segment lost 5 bases and the V segment lost 4 bases, leaving 2 bases of the junction unmatched. CDR3: CASSRGLAGGETQYF. The CDR3, as DNA: TGCGCCAGCAGCCGGGGACTAGCGGGAGGGGAGACCCAGTACTTC.